This TCR beta chain is from a study of PD-1 blockade in classical Hodgkin lymphoma. Study-wide findings and caveats: Newly diagnosed patients were reported to exhibit reduced baseline TCR diversity relative to healthy donors. Although disease activity or prior therapy may be involved, causes of the repertoire differences remain undefined. CD4+ TCR diversity, unlike CD8+, rose significantly by C4D1.

Worth noting for this clone: As yet, its antigen is unknown.

Time point here: cycle 4 day 1 (C4D1), after 6 weeks of nivolumab. Each patient's relapse followed autologous stem cell transplantation, and brentuximab vedotin exposure varied. Purification of CD4+ T cells from thawed PBMCs was achieved by magnetic negative selection. The patients, who had relapsed/refractory classical Hodgkin lymphoma, achieved best responses of complete response, partial response or progressive disease. The method was immunoSEQ multiplex PCR; TCRdb's version includes in-frame clones alone and lacks a portion of them. The sample carries fewer than 30,000 clones, approximately 79% recorded once. In germline, CDR1 is MNHEY, CDR2 SVGAGI. V was pared by 6 bases and J by 4 bases, with 18 bases between. CDR3 length: 15 residues.

This material consisted of CD4+ T cells from blood, taken before the fourth cycle of nivolumab. The chain recombines TRBV6-5 with TRBJ1-1; a possible D gene is TRBD1 (5 bases). The TCR comes from a human donor with classical Hodgkin lymphoma. The CDR3 spells CASSPTRVFGTEAFF. CDR3 sequence (DNA): TGTGCCAGCAGCCCCACCAGGGTTTTTGGCACTGAAGCTTTCTTT.